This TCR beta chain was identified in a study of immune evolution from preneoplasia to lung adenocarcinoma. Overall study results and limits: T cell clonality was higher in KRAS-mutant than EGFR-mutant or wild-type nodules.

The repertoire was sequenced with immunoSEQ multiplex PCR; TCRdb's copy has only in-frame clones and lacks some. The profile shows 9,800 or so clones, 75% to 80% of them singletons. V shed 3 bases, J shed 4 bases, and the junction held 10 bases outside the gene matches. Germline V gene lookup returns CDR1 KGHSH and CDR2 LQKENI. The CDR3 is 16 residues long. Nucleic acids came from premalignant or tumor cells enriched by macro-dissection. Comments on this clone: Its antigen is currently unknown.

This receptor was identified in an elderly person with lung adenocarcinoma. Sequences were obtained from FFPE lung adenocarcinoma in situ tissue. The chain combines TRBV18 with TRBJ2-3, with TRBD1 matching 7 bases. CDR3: CASSPPGQHLADTQYF. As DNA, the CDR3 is TGTGCCAGCTCACCCCCGGGACAGCACCTCGCAGATACGCAGTATTTT.